The rows below give T cell receptor beta chains drawn from one sample of a study of response to subunit inactivated influenza vaccine. TCRdb called the RT-PCR reads again in MiXCR, with one record for every CDR3 protein. The data show about 180,000 distinct CDR3 sequences, approximately 8.7% seen once. Sample: non-naive T cells sorted from PBMCs, taken on the day of vaccination. These receptors all stem from a man aged 45-65 years who received an inactivated influenza vaccine. Both conserved end residues are part of each CDR3. Fields, in order: clone size, D gene, V gene, J gene, CDR3 protein, CDR3 DNA. The D gene is left open where the match is weak. Clone size, where shown, is once, few, many, or a class for clones that have expanded.

clone size: -
D gene: TRBD2
V gene: TRBV7-2
J gene: TRBJ2-7
CDR3 protein: CASSLVGGRGGSEQYF
CDR3 DNA: TGTGCCAGCAGCTTAGTAGGCGGGAGGGGTGGTAGCGAGCAGTACTTC

clone size: many
D gene: -
V gene: TRBV10-3
J gene: TRBJ1-4
CDR3 protein: CAISEFRGRGTNEKLFF
CDR3 DNA: TGTGCCATCAGTGAGTTCAGAGGACGGGGAACTAATGAAAAACTGTTTTTT

clone size: -
D gene: -
V gene: TRBV4-3
J gene: TRBJ2-5
CDR3 protein: CASSPGKLADQETQYF
CDR3 DNA: TGCGCCAGCAGCCCTGGGAAGTTGGCGGACCAAGAGACCCAGTACTTC

clone size: few
D gene: TRBD2
V gene: TRBV28
J gene: TRBJ2-5
CDR3 protein: CASTTPLLAGNQETQYF
CDR3 DNA: TGTGCCAGCACCACTCCTCTACTAGCGGGGAATCAAGAGACCCAGTACTTC

clone size: few
D gene: TRBD1
V gene: TRBV20-1
J gene: TRBJ1-4
CDR3 protein: CSARDRDRTGQEKLFF
CDR3 DNA: TGCAGTGCTAGAGATAGGGACCGGACAGGGCAGGAAAAACTGTTTTTT

clone size: many
D gene: -
V gene: TRBV7-9
J gene: TRBJ2-3
CDR3 protein: CASSLSLDTQYF
CDR3 DNA: TGTGCCAGCAGCTTATCCCTTGATACGCAGTATTTT

clone size: many
D gene: -
V gene: TRBV5-1
J gene: TRBJ1-2
CDR3 protein: CASSQDPSGGYTF
CDR3 DNA: TGCGCCAGCAGCCAGGACCCATCGGGAGGCTACACCTTC

clone size: many
D gene: -
V gene: TRBV29-1
J gene: TRBJ1-2
CDR3 protein: CSASRGGNYGYTF
CDR3 DNA: TGCAGCGCCTCTCGTGGGGGCAACTATGGCTACACCTTC

clone size: -
D gene: -
V gene: TRBV28
J gene: TRBJ2-7
CDR3 protein: CARSTGILSYEQYF
CDR3 DNA: TGTGCCAGGAGCACCGGGATCCTCTCCTACGAGCAGTACTTC

clone size: few
D gene: -
V gene: TRBV20-1
J gene: TRBJ2-3
CDR3 protein: CSARDLSRTDTQYF
CDR3 DNA: TGCAGTGCTAGAGATCTGTCTAGAACAGATACGCAGTATTTT

clone size: -
D gene: -
V gene: TRBV6-1
J gene: TRBJ1-2
CDR3 protein: CASSETGVRGYTF
CDR3 DNA: TGTGCCAGCAGTGAAACCGGGGTCCGAGGCTACACCTTC

clone size: few
D gene: -
V gene: TRBV5-4
J gene: TRBJ1-4
CDR3 protein: CASSLRGGGEKLFF
CDR3 DNA: TGTGCCAGCAGCCTTCGGGGGGGCGGTGAAAAACTGTTTTTT

clone size: few
D gene: TRBD2
V gene: TRBV12-3/TRBV12-4
J gene: TRBJ2-2
CDR3 protein: CASSFWLAGYTGELFF
CDR3 DNA: TGTGCCAGCAGTTTTTGGCTAGCGGGTTACACCGGGGAGCTGTTTTTT

clone size: many
D gene: -
V gene: TRBV6-2/TRBV6-3
J gene: TRBJ1-5
CDR3 protein: CASSPGSGAGHPLNQPQHF
CDR3 DNA: TGTGCCAGCAGCCCGGGCTCCGGGGCCGGACACCCGCTAAATCAGCCCCAGCATTTT

clone size: -
D gene: -
V gene: TRBV20-1
J gene: TRBJ2-3
CDR3 protein: CKCGGGFSTDTQYF
CDR3 DNA: TGCAAATGTGGGGGCGGGTTTAGCACAGATACGCAGTATTTT

clone size: -
D gene: -
V gene: TRBV6-2/TRBV6-3
J gene: TRBJ2-1
CDR3 protein: CASTFSPTAPGLEFF
CDR3 DNA: TGTGCCAGCACCTTTTCCCCAACCGCCCCGGGACTCGAGTTCTTC

clone size: many
D gene: TRBD2
V gene: TRBV7-8
J gene: TRBJ2-7
CDR3 protein: CASSYPTGALAGGRAYEQYF
CDR3 DNA: TGTGCCAGCAGCTATCCGACAGGGGCTCTAGCGGGAGGTAGGGCCTACGAGCAGTACTTC

clone size: -
D gene: -
V gene: TRBV7-2
J gene: TRBJ1-6
CDR3 protein: CASSLDTRAVDSPLHF
CDR3 DNA: TGTGCCAGCAGCTTAGATACCAGGGCAGTTGATTCACCCCTCCACTTT

clone size: many
D gene: TRBD1
V gene: TRBV15
J gene: TRBJ2-3
CDR3 protein: CATSRDRGQGRNTQYF
CDR3 DNA: TGTGCCACCAGCAGAGATCGCGGACAGGGGAGGAATACGCAGTATTTT

clone size: medium-sized
D gene: -
V gene: TRBV7-3
J gene: TRBJ2-1
CDR3 protein: CASSLRRGDSYNEQFF
CDR3 DNA: TGTGCCAGCAGCTTACGGCGCGGGGACTCCTACAATGAGCAGTTCTTC

clone size: -
D gene: -
V gene: TRBV28
J gene: TRBJ2-7
CDR3 protein: CACTLGYGSFNEQYF
CDR3 DNA: TGTGCCTGCACCTTAGGGTACGGCTCCTTTAACGAGCAGTACTTC

clone size: many
D gene: -
V gene: TRBV2
J gene: TRBJ1-1
CDR3 protein: CASSSRVLTEAFF
CDR3 DNA: TGTGCCAGCAGCTCCAGGGTTCTCACTGAAGCTTTCTTT

clone size: many
D gene: TRBD1
V gene: TRBV5-5
J gene: TRBJ1-2
CDR3 protein: CASSSHNRGPNYGYTF
CDR3 DNA: TGTGCCAGCAGCTCACATAACAGGGGGCCCAACTATGGCTACACCTTC

clone size: -
D gene: TRBD1
V gene: TRBV20-1
J gene: TRBJ1-1
CDR3 protein: CSARVLQGAVTAEAFF
CDR3 DNA: TGCAGTGCTAGAGTACTACAGGGGGCAGTTACCGCTGAAGCTTTCTTT

clone size: -
D gene: -
V gene: TRBV11-2
J gene: TRBJ2-1
CDR3 protein: CASSYPLMVGDEQFF
CDR3 DNA: TGTGCCAGCAGCTATCCCCTTATGGTTGGGGATGAGCAGTTCTTC

clone size: -
D gene: -
V gene: TRBV4-3
J gene: TRBJ1-3
CDR3 protein: CASSQGGQPGSGNTIYF
CDR3 DNA: TGCGCCAGCAGCCAAGGGGGACAACCCGGCTCTGGAAACACCATATATTTT

clone size: many
D gene: -
V gene: TRBV29-1
J gene: TRBJ2-7
CDR3 protein: CSVEVSGQGYEQYF
CDR3 DNA: TGCAGCGTTGAAGTTAGCGGCCAGGGATACGAGCAGTACTTC

clone size: few
D gene: -
V gene: TRBV2
J gene: TRBJ2-2
CDR3 protein: CASSAPLLNQNTGELFF
CDR3 DNA: TGTGCCAGCAGTGCCCCCCTTTTGAACCAGAACACCGGGGAGCTGTTTTTT

clone size: many
D gene: -
V gene: TRBV29-1
J gene: TRBJ2-3
CDR3 protein: CSVEGSQPTDTQYF
CDR3 DNA: TGCAGCGTTGAGGGCAGTCAGCCCACAGATACGCAGTATTTT

clone size: -
D gene: TRBD1
V gene: TRBV5-1
J gene: TRBJ1-1
CDR3 protein: CASSLARDSTEAFF
CDR3 DNA: TGCGCCAGCAGCTTGGCCAGGGACAGCACTGAAGCTTTCTTT

clone size: -
D gene: TRBD2
V gene: TRBV29-1
J gene: TRBJ2-3
CDR3 protein: CSVEVSSGREGWAQYF
CDR3 DNA: TGCAGCGTTGAAGTGTCTAGCGGGAGGGAGGGGTGGGCGCAGTATTTT

clone size: few
D gene: TRBD1
V gene: TRBV6-5
J gene: TRBJ1-5
CDR3 protein: CASSYTGTGLNQPQHF
CDR3 DNA: TGTGCCAGCAGTTATACCGGGACAGGGCTCAATCAGCCCCAGCATTTT

clone size: -
D gene: -
V gene: TRBV7-9
J gene: TRBJ1-5
CDR3 protein: CASSLSSISSAQHF
CDR3 DNA: TGTGCCAGCAGCTTATCATCCATTTCATCGGCCCAGCATTTT

clone size: -
D gene: -
V gene: TRBV7-9
J gene: TRBJ2-7
CDR3 protein: CASSPGNLNEQYF
CDR3 DNA: TGTGCCAGCAGCCCTGGGAACCTAAACGAGCAGTACTTC

clone size: few
D gene: -
V gene: TRBV4-1
J gene: TRBJ2-1
CDR3 protein: CASSQELRGTYNEQFF
CDR3 DNA: TGCGCCAGCAGCCAAGAGTTGAGGGGGACCTACAATGAGCAGTTCTTC

clone size: -
D gene: TRBD2
V gene: TRBV9
J gene: TRBJ2-1
CDR3 protein: CASSAIPAGLAGATYNEQFF
CDR3 DNA: TGTGCCAGCAGCGCCATTCCCGCGGGACTAGCGGGAGCCACCTACAATGAGCAGTTCTTC

clone size: -
D gene: TRBD1
V gene: TRBV6-1
J gene: TRBJ2-4
CDR3 protein: CARKGQEQNIQYF
CDR3 DNA: TGTGCCAGGAAGGGACAGGAACAAAACATTCAGTACTTC

clone size: -
D gene: -
V gene: TRBV24-1
J gene: TRBJ2-1
CDR3 protein: CATRKAGYNEQFF
CDR3 DNA: TGTGCCACCAGGAAGGCAGGTTACAATGAGCAGTTCTTC

clone size: many
D gene: -
V gene: TRBV3-1
J gene: TRBJ2-1
CDR3 protein: CASSQEVRVTGGEQFF
CDR3 DNA: TGTGCCAGCAGCCAAGAAGTTCGGGTCACTGGTGGTGAGCAGTTCTTC

clone size: -
D gene: TRBD2
V gene: TRBV28
J gene: TRBJ2-5
CDR3 protein: CASSSHSGRRRETQYF
CDR3 DNA: TGTGCCAGCAGTTCCCATAGCGGGAGAAGAAGGGAGACCCAGTACTTC

clone size: -
D gene: TRBD1
V gene: TRBV5-1
J gene: TRBJ1-2
CDR3 protein: CASSSGTGIHGYTF
CDR3 DNA: TGCGCCAGCAGCTCCGGGACAGGGATCCATGGCTACACCTTC

clone size: many
D gene: -
V gene: TRBV2
J gene: TRBJ2-3
CDR3 protein: CASSEVSAVRATDTQYF
CDR3 DNA: TGTGCCAGCAGTGAGGTATCGGCGGTCCGGGCCACAGATACGCAGTATTTT

clone size: many
D gene: -
V gene: TRBV7-2
J gene: TRBJ2-3
CDR3 protein: CASSLDPPPRDTQYF
CDR3 DNA: TGTGCCAGCAGCTTAGATCCCCCCCCTCGGGATACGCAGTATTTT

clone size: many
D gene: -
V gene: TRBV5-6
J gene: TRBJ1-4
CDR3 protein: CASSLIQEEKLFF
CDR3 DNA: TGTGCCAGCAGCTTGATCCAGGAGGAAAAACTGTTTTTT

clone size: few
D gene: TRBD2
V gene: TRBV2
J gene: TRBJ2-3
CDR3 protein: CASSVGGGPLTDTQYF
CDR3 DNA: TGTGCCAGCAGTGTGGGGGGAGGGCCTTTAACAGATACGCAGTATTTT

clone size: many
D gene: -
V gene: TRBV7-9
J gene: TRBJ2-3
CDR3 protein: CASSLAPDTQYF
CDR3 DNA: TGTGCCAGCAGCTTAGCCCCAGATACGCAGTATTTT

clone size: few
D gene: TRBD1
V gene: TRBV5-1
J gene: TRBJ2-7
CDR3 protein: CASSLGPGTGVFEQYF
CDR3 DNA: TGCGCCAGCAGCTTGGGACCCGGGACAGGGGTTTTCGAGCAGTACTTC

clone size: many
D gene: TRBD2
V gene: TRBV7-9
J gene: TRBJ2-1
CDR3 protein: CASSLALAEYNEQFF
CDR3 DNA: TGTGCCAGCAGCTTAGCCCTAGCGGAGTACAATGAGCAGTTCTTC

clone size: -
D gene: TRBD2
V gene: TRBV29-1
J gene: TRBJ2-7
CDR3 protein: CSVAHSGRAVVEQYF
CDR3 DNA: TGCAGCGTTGCCCATAGCGGGAGGGCCGTCGTCGAGCAGTACTTC

clone size: -
D gene: TRBD1
V gene: TRBV7-2
J gene: TRBJ2-7
CDR3 protein: CASSLNRDRRSYEQYF
CDR3 DNA: TGTGCCAGCAGCTTGAACCGGGACAGACGCTCCTACGAGCAGTACTTC

clone size: few
D gene: -
V gene: TRBV5-1
J gene: TRBJ2-5
CDR3 protein: CASSLERGGGETQYF
CDR3 DNA: TGCGCCAGCAGCTTGGAACGAGGGGGGGGCGAGACCCAGTACTTC

clone size: few
D gene: -
V gene: TRBV7-2
J gene: TRBJ2-4
CDR3 protein: CASSLGTGRLAGIQYF
CDR3 DNA: TGTGCCAGCAGCTTAGGGACGGGACGCCTTGCCGGGATTCAGTACTTC

clone size: -
D gene: -
V gene: TRBV6-2/TRBV6-3
J gene: TRBJ2-2
CDR3 protein: CASRFGSEYTGELFF
CDR3 DNA: TGTGCCAGCAGATTCGGGTCGGAATACACCGGGGAGCTGTTTTTT

clone size: -
D gene: TRBD1
V gene: TRBV6-1
J gene: TRBJ1-6
CDR3 protein: CASSPGTGSVRNSPLHF
CDR3 DNA: TGTGCCAGCAGCCCCGGGACAGGTTCTGTAAGAAATTCACCCCTCCACTTT

clone size: many
D gene: -
V gene: TRBV5-1
J gene: TRBJ2-7
CDR3 protein: CASSLTGDEQYF
CDR3 DNA: TGCGCCAGCAGCTTAACCGGGGACGAGCAGTACTTC